The entry below describes one T cell receptor beta chain. This clone was seen a few times. It lacks a known antigen. Base qualities were left out, and no much larger clone turns up one base away. Another Seattle source contributed samples from volunteer blood donors who had recovered from COVID-19. Collaborating institutions collected whole blood in K2EDTA tubes following their own protocols. For TCRbeta analysis, collaborators shipped samples in one of three forms: frozen whole blood, isolated PBMCs, or DNA extracted from either of those sample types. This specimen belongs to a study of blood T cell repertoires in COVID-19 (dated by TCRdb to about 2020). Study-wide context: The collaborator samples originated in the United States, Italy and Spain and spanned the acute and convalescent phases of COVID-19. The prospective study material was composed of cDNA or gDNA derived from T cells, B-cell-depleted T cells, or PBMCs. The dataset comprised deeply sampled blood TCRbeta repertoires from subjects exposed to, actively infected with, or recovered from COVID-19. The repertoires were released in a freely available public database intended as a resource for research on the immune response to SARS-CoV-2. Samples were obtained from the ongoing ImmuneRACE study (first 160 participants) and from over a thousand subjects provided by 6 global collaborators. A de-identified subject ID, COVID-19 status, age in years and sex were almost always included in the sample metadata. Where HLA class I and class II types were available, the types were taken from metadata supplied by the sample provider, not from assay-based typing. General study outcomes and caveats: The quantity of clinical and demographic metadata differed by source and by participant and was supplied without curation.

TCRbeta CDR3 regions were amplified from genomic DNA using the immunoSEQ Assay, a bias-controlled multiplex PCR. The authors' analysis ran thus. The number of nucleated cells in each sample was estimated by amplification of reference gene primers within the assay. To quantify the absolute abundance of each unique TCRbeta CDR3 rearrangement, sequence reads were collapsed and filtered. Productive Simpson clonality was computed per sample as the square root of Simpson's diversity index over productive rearrangements. Entries here come from immuneACCESS through TCRdb and include only in-frame sequences with V and J called. Some clones fail to appear in such tables; in the studies checked, an unresolved V gene covers under half of the shortfall, and the cause of the remainder is unknown. The V and J calls and clone size come from that table; D and trimming were worked out from the DNA. A total of under 250,000 clones appear in this sample, around nine tenths of them only once. The top ten clones comprise about 6% of the sample.

The germline V gene encodes CDR1 MNHNS and CDR2 SASEGT. Taken from cysteine to phenylalanine, the CDR3 has 15 residues. The read is trimmed to its CDR3 DNA, 45 bases read in frame from base 1. The V end gives up 3 bases and the J end 3 bases, leaving 6 bases in the junction not matched to a gene. The rearranged segments are TRBV6-1 and TRBJ2-7, with TRBD1 identical over 9 junction bases. Sample: peripheral blood. The TCR was taken from a man aged 55 to 70 who had recovered from COVID-19. The CDR3 region reads CASSDGTGGFYEQYF. The DNA is TGTGCCAGCAGTGACGGAACAGGGGGCTTCTACGAGCAGTACTTC.